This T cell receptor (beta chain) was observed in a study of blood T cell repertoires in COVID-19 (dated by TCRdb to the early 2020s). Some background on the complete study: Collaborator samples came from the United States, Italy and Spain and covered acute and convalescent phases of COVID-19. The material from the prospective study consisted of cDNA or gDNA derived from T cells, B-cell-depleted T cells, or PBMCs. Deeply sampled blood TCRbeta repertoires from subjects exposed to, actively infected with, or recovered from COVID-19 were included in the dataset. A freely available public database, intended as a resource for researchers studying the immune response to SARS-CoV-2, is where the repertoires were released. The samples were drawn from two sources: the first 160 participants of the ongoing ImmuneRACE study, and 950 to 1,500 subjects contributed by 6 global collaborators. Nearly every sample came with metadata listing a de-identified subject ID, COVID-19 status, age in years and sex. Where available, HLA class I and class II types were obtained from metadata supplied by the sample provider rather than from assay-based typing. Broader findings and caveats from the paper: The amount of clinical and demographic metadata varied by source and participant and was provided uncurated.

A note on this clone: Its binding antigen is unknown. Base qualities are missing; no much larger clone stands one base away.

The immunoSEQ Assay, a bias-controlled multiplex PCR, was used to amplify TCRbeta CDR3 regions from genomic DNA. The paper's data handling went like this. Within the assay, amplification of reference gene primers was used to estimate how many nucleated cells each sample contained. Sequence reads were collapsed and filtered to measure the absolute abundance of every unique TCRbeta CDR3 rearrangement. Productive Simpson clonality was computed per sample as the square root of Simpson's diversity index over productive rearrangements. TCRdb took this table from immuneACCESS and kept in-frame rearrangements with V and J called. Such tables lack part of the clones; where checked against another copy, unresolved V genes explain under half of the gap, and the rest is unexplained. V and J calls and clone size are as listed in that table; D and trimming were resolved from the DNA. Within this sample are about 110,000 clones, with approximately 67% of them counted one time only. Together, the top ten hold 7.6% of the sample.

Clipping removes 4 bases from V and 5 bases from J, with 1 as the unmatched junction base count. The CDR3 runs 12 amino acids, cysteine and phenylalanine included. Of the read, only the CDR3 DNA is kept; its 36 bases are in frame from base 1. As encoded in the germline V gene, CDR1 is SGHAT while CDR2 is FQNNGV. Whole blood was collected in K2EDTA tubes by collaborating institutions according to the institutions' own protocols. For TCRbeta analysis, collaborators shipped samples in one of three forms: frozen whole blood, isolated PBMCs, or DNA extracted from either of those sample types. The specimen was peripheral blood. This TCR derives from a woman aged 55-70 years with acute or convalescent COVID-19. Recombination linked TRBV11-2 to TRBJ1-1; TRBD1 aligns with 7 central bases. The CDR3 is CASSSGGTEAFF. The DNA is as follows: TGTGCCAGCAGCTCAGGGGGGACTGAAGCTTTCTTT.